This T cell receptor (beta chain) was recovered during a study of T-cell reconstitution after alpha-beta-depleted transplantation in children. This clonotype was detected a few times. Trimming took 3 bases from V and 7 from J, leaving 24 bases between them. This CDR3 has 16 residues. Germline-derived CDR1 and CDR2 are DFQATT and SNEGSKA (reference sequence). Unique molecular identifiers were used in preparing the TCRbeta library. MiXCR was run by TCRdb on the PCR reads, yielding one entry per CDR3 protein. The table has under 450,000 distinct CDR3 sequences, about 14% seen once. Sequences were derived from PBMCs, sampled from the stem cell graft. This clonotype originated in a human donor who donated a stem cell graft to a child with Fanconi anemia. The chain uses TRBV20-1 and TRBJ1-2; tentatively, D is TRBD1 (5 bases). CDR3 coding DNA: TGCAGTGCTAGTACCAAGGGTCGGGCAGGGAAGGGTGGCTACACCTTC. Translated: CSASTKGRAGKGGYTF.